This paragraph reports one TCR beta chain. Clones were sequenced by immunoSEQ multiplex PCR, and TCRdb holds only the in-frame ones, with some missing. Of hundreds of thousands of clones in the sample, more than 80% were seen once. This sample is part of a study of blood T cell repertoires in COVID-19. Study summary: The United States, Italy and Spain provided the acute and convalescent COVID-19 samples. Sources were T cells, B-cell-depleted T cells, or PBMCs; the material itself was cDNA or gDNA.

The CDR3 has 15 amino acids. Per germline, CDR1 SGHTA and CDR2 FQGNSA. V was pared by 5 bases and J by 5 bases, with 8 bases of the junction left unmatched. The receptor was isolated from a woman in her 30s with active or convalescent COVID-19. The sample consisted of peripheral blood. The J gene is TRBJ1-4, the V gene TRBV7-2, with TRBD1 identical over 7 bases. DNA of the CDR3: TGTGCCAGCAGCGCCCAGGGACAGCAGAATGAAAAACTGTTTTTT. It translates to CASSAQGQQNEKLFF.